The rows below give T cell receptor beta chains drawn from one sample of a study of blood T cell repertoires in COVID-19. The protocol was immunoSEQ multiplex PCR, while the TCRdb copy is restricted to in-frame clones and leaves out a portion. Found here are under 250,000 clones, 70% to 90% of them singletons; the top ten hold 3% to 3.5%. The sequenced sample consisted of peripheral blood. The receptors were sampled from a man aged 18-30 years with active or convalescent COVID-19. The CDR3 runs from the conserved cysteine through the conserved F or W. A D gene is named only where the DNA matches it firmly. The size entry is marked missing in some rows and otherwise reads once, few, many or a size class.

TRBV7-2	TRBJ2-5	once	.	TGTGCCAGCAGCGGGGGGACGCGCCTCCAAGAGACCCAGTACTTC	CASSGGTRLQETQYF
TRBV28	TRBJ1-1	.	.	TGTGCCAGCAGTTTATATTCCCAGGGCCGCGGCACTGAAGCTTTCTTT	CASSLYSQGRGTEAFF
TRBV29-1	TRBJ2-5	.	.	TGCAGCGTTGAAATCTCCGCGGGGGAGACCCAGTACTTC	CSVEISAGETQYF
TRBV18	TRBJ2-1	.	TRBD2	TGTGCCAGCTCACCAACTAGCGGAAACAATGAGCAGTTCTTC	CASSPTSGNNEQFF
TRBV5-1	TRBJ1-1	.	.	TGCGCCAGCAGCTTAGAGAGCGGCAATCAACGAGCTTTCTTT	CASSLESGNQRAFF
TRBV19	TRBJ1-5	once	.	TGTGCCAGTAGTATAGGCGGTCATACAAATCAGCCCCAGCATTTT	CASSIGGHTNQPQHF
TRBV7-3	TRBJ2-5	.	.	TGTGCCAGCAGCAAAACGCCGGGGGAGACCCAGTACTTC	CASSKTPGETQYF
TRBV6-6	TRBJ1-6	.	TRBD1	TGTGCCAGCATACCTGGACAGGGGTTTTATAATTCACCCCTCCACTTT	CASIPGQGFYNSPLHF
TRBV5-1	TRBJ1-5	many	TRBD1	TGCGCCAGCAGCTCGGAGGGGGCCAATCAGCCCCAGCATTTT	CASSSEGANQPQHF
TRBV7-2	TRBJ2-7	.	.	TGTGCCAGCAGCTTAAAGCCAGGAGGAGAGCAGTACTTC	CASSLKPGGEQYF
TRBV18	TRBJ1-3	.	.	TGTGCCAGCTCACCGCAGCTACAGGGAATAGGTCGTGGAAACACCATATATTTT	CASSPQLQGIGRGNTIYF
TRBV30	TRBJ1-2	.	TRBD1	TGTGCCCTTCGAGGACAGGGGGCGTTATATGGCTACACCTTC	CALRGQGALYGYTF
TRBV7-2	TRBJ2-1	.	.	TGTGCCAGCAGCTTAGACCGATTCGGCAATGAGCAGTTCTTC	CASSLDRFGNEQFF
TRBV7-9	TRBJ1-2	.	.	TGTGCCAGCAGCTTCGGGACACATGGCTACACCTTC	CASSFGTHGYTF
TRBV20-1	TRBJ2-1	.	.	TGCAGCGGACTAGGGGGAGGGGAGCAGTTCTTC	CSGLGGGEQFF
TRBV19	TRBJ1-4	once	TRBD1	TGTGCCAGTAGTCCCGGACAGGGGGCGAGGAGAACAACTAATGAAAAACTGTTTTTT	CASSPGQGARRTTNEKLFF
TRBV7-8	TRBJ1-1	.	TRBD1	TGTGCCAGCAACGAACAGGGGGACACTGAAGCTTTCTTT	CASNEQGDTEAFF
TRBV6-5	TRBJ1-6	once	.	TGTGCCAGCAGGTTTGGGACAAATTCACCCCTCCACTTT	CASRFGTNSPLHF
TRBV30	TRBJ1-2	.	TRBD1	TGTGCCTGGAACCGGGACAGGGACTATGGCTACACCTTC	CAWNRDRDYGYTF
TRBV7-3	TRBJ1-2	few	TRBD1	TGTGCCAGCAGCCCACAGGGGGCCCTTAACTATGGCTACACCTTC	CASSPQGALNYGYTF
TRBV6-2/TRBV6-3	TRBJ2-2	.	.	TGTGCCAGCAGCCAGACAGCGAACACCGGGGAGCTGTTTTTT	CASSQTANTGELFF
TRBV6-5	TRBJ1-6	.	TRBD1	TGTGCCAGCAGACCTACCTACAGGGACAGAAGACCCCTCCACTTT	CASRPTYRDRRPLHF
TRBV6-5	TRBJ1-1	once	TRBD1	TGTGCCAGCGAGGGACAGCTTAACACTGAAGCTTTCTTT	CASEGQLNTEAFF
TRBV11-3	TRBJ2-7	.	TRBD2	TGTGCCAGCAGCTTAGGCGGGAGTTCTTCCAAGCAGTACTTC	CASSLGGSSSKQYF
TRBV28	TRBJ2-3	.	TRBD2	TGTGCCAGCAGTGGGGGGACTAGCGGGAGCACAGATACGCAGTATTTT	CASSGGTSGSTDTQYF
TRBV30	TRBJ2-2	.	.	TGTGCCTGGAGCGCGGATTACACCGGGGAGCTGTTTTTT	CAWSADYTGELFF
TRBV23-1	TRBJ2-4	once	.	TGCGCCAGCAGTCGGCAATATGTAAACAGGGTTTTATCCAAAAACATTCAGTACTTC	CASSRQYVNRVLSKNIQYF
TRBV11-2	TRBJ1-3	.	.	TGTGCCAGCAGCCGCGGACTCTTCTCTGGAAACACCATATATTTT	CASSRGLFSGNTIYF
TRBV5-1	TRBJ2-7	.	TRBD1	TGCGCCAGCAGCCGGCCGGCCGACAGGGGTACGGGGAAGCAGTACTTC	CASSRPADRGTGKQYF
TRBV27	TRBJ2-7	once	TRBD1	TGTGCCAGCAGTCCATATTGGACAGGGGGGAACAGAGTCTACGAGCAGTACTTC	CASSPYWTGGNRVYEQYF
TRBV29-1	TRBJ2-7	.	.	TGCAGCGTGCCCCGGACAGCCATTTCCTACGAGCAGTACTTC	CSVPRTAISYEQYF
TRBV5-1	TRBJ2-4	.	.	TGCGCCAGCAGCTTGGGTGAGGGACTAGCCAAAAACATTCAGTACTTC	CASSLGEGLAKNIQYF
TRBV30	TRBJ1-6	few	.	TGTGCCTGCGACCAGGGTGGAACCCTCCACTTT	CACDQGGTLHF
TRBV27	TRBJ2-5	.	TRBD2	TGTGCCAGCAGACCCCCTAGCGGGGGCCCCCAGTACTTC	CASRPPSGGPQYF
TRBV5-5	TRBJ2-7	few	.	TGTGCCAGCAGCTTGGATCTAGGAACTAACCCTAGGGAGCAGTACTTC	CASSLDLGTNPREQYF
TRBV19	TRBJ1-5	.	.	TGTGCCAGTAGTATCCAGAAAGCGGTTGGCAATCAGCCCCAGCATTTT	CASSIQKAVGNQPQHF
TRBV27	TRBJ2-7	.	TRBD1	TGTGCCAGCAGTTCCGGGACAGGAGGATTCTACGAGCAGTACTTC	CASSSGTGGFYEQYF
TRBV7-2	TRBJ1-5	once	TRBD1	TGTGCCAGCAGCTTGACCGGACAGGGGGGCCCTTGGCAGCCCCAGCATTTT	CASSLTGQGGPWQPQHF
TRBV30	TRBJ2-1	.	TRBD2	TGTGCCTGGACCCCCCTCGCCCGACTAGCGGGAAACAATGAGCAGTTCTTC	CAWTPLARLAGNNEQFF
TRBV7-2	TRBJ2-1	.	.	TGTGCCAGCAGCACCCAGCGGTACTACAATGAGCAGTTCTTC	CASSTQRYYNEQFF
TRBV3-1/TRBV3-2	TRBJ1-4	.	TRBD1	TGTGCCAGCAGTTCAAGCGGGACAGGGGCCGAAAAACTGTTTTTT	CASSSSGTGAEKLFF
TRBV10-3	TRBJ2-6	.	.	TGTGCCATCAGTGACAGCGTCTCTGGGGCCAACGTCCTGACTTTC	CAISDSVSGANVLTF
TRBV5-6	TRBJ2-4	.	.	TGTGCCAGCAGCTTGGGCGGGGACGGGGCCAAAAACATTCAGTACTTC	CASSLGGDGAKNIQYF
TRBV9	TRBJ2-3	once	TRBD2	TGTGCCAGTTTTGGACTAGGGGGCACAGATACGCAGTATTTT	CASFGLGGTDTQYF
TRBV9	TRBJ2-5	.	TRBD1	TGTGCCAGCAGCGGCGACACAGGGGGCCGAGAGACCCAGTACTTC	CASSGDTGGRETQYF
TRBV4-3	TRBJ1-1	.	.	TGCGCCAGCAGCCGCGGCTCTGAAGCTTTCTTT	CASSRGSEAFF
TRBV5-3	TRBJ2-1	.	.	TGTGCCAGAAGCATTGGGACACCAAAGGCTCATGAGCAGTTCTTC	CARSIGTPKAHEQFF
TRBV18	TRBJ2-1	.	TRBD2	TGTGCCAGCCCACCACACGGGGAAGCGGGGGTCCTTGGCTCCTACAATGAGCAGTTCTTC	CASPPHGEAGVLGSYNEQFF
TRBV19	TRBJ1-4	.	TRBD1	TGTGCCAGTAGCATAACAGGGGTATATGAAAAACTGTTTTTT	CASSITGVYEKLFF
TRBV9	TRBJ2-5	once	TRBD1	TGTGCCAGCAGCGCCCGGACAGGGACAGAGACCCAGTACTTC	CASSARTGTETQYF
TRBV19	TRBJ1-2	.	.	TGTGCCAGTACCCGGGGGCCGCCGGGAGGCGGCTACACCTTC	CASTRGPPGGGYTF
TRBV10-2	TRBJ1-1	once	TRBD1	TGCGCCAGCAAACAGGGGGCAACTGGCGCTGAAGCTTTCTTT	CASKQGATGAEAFF